This T cell receptor beta chain was retrieved from a study of regulatory T cells in long-lasting Graves disease. V lost 0 bases, J lost 2 bases, and 3 bases stayed unmatched. CDR1 DFQATT and CDR2 SNEGSKA come from the germline V gene (reference sequence). The CDR3 extends over 14 amino acids. Sequencing libraries for TCR beta were prepared with iRepertoire HTBI primers and Arm-PCR of CDR3 regions. TCRdb passed the multiplex PCR reads through MiXCR, listing each CDR3 protein once. The repertoire consists of approximately 400,000 distinct CDR3 sequences, with approximately 15% occurring once and the leading ten covering about a sixth. Stated time point: newly diagnosed GD, antithyroid drugs for less than 3 months. RNA from PBMCs was the source of the TCR library. Separately, the same data were catalogued under a study of T cells in Graves' hyperthyroidism and ophthalmopathy.

The chain couples TRBV20-1 to TRBJ2-7; 8 bases fit TRBD2. Specimen: peripheral blood mononuclear cells (PBMCs), collected at new diagnosis, from a patient treated with antithyroid drugs. The clonotype originates from a woman aged 25 to 45 with Graves disease. In DNA, the CDR3 is TGCAGTGCTAGAGATCGGGGGGGCACCTACGAGCAGTACTTC. It is translated as CSARDRGGTYEQYF.